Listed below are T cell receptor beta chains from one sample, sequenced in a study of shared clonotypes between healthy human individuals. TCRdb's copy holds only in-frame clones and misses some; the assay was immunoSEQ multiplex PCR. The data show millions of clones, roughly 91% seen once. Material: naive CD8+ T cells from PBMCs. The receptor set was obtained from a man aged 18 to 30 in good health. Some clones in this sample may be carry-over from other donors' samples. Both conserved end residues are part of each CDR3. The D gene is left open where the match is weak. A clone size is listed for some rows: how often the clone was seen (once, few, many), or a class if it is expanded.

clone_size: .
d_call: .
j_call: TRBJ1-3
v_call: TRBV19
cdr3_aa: CASRERSSGNTIYF
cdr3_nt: TGTGCCAGTAGAGAGCGCAGCTCTGGAAACACCATATATTTT

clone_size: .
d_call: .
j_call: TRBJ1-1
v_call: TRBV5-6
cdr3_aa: CASSSFSDTEAFF
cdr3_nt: TGTGCCAGCAGCTCTTTCAGCGACACTGAAGCTTTCTTT

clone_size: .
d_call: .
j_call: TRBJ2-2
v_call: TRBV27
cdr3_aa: CASSLFGRKNTGELFF
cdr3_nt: TGTGCCAGCAGTTTATTCGGTCGGAAGAACACCGGGGAGCTGTTTTTT

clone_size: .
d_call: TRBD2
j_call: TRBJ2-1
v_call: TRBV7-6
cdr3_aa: CASSLEAGGQTNEQFF
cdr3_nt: TGTGCCAGCAGCTTAGAGGCGGGAGGGCAGACGAATGAGCAGTTCTTC

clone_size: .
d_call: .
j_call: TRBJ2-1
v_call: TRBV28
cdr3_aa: CASSPQSGSGYNEQFF
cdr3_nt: TGTGCCAGCAGTCCCCAAAGCGGGTCGGGATACAATGAGCAGTTCTTC

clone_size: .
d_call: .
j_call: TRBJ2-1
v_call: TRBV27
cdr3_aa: CASSPSLPQDEQFF
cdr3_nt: TGTGCCAGCAGTCCCTCACTTCCTCAGGATGAGCAGTTCTTC

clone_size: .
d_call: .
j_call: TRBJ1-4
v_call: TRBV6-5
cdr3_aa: CASSEGNEKLFF
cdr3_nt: TGTGCCAGCAGTGAGGGGAATGAAAAACTGTTTTTT

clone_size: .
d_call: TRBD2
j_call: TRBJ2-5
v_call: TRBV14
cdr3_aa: CASSQTGTSGFQETQYF
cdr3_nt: TGTGCCAGCAGCCAGACCGGGACTAGCGGCTTCCAAGAGACCCAGTACTTC

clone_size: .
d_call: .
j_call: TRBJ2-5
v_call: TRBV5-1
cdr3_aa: CASSSDLPGRGTGRETQYF
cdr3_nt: TGCGCCAGCAGCTCGGATCTACCAGGGCGGGGCACAGGGCGAGAGACCCAGTACTTC

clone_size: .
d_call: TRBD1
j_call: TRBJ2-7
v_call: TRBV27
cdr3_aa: CASRGDRTNYEQYF
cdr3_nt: TGTGCCAGCAGAGGGGACAGAACGAACTACGAGCAGTACTTC

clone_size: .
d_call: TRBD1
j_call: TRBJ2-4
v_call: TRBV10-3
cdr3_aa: CAISDPGGRGLNIQYF
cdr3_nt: TGTGCCATCAGTGACCCAGGGGGCAGGGGGCTAAACATTCAGTACTTC

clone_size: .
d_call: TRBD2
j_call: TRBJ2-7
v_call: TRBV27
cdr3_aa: CASSFTSGDLHYEQYF
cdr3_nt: TGTGCCAGCAGCTTTACTAGCGGAGACCTCCACTACGAGCAGTACTTC

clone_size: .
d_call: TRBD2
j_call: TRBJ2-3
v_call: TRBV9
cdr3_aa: CASRPLAGVADTQYF
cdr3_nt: TGTGCCAGCAGACCTCTAGCGGGAGTGGCAGATACGCAGTATTTT

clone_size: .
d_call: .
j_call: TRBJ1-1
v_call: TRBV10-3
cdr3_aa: CAITGGSQAFF
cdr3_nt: TGTGCCATCACCGGGGGGTCCCAAGCTTTCTTT

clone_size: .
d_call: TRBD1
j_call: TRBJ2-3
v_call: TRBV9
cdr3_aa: CASTEKPGQGRDTQYF
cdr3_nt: TGTGCCAGCACCGAAAAGCCAGGACAGGGAAGGGATACGCAGTATTTT

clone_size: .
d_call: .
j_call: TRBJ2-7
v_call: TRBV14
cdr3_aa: CASSSTGPSYEQYF
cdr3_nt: TGTGCCAGCAGCTCAACGGGCCCGAGCTACGAGCAGTACTTC

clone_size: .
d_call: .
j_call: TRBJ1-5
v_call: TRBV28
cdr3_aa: CASRWGGSNQPQHF
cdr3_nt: TGTGCCAGCAGGTGGGGCGGTAGCAATCAGCCCCAGCATTTT

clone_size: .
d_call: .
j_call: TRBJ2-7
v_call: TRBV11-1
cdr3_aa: CASSFRESYEQYF
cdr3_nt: TGTGCCAGCAGCTTTCGGGAATCCTACGAGCAGTACTTC

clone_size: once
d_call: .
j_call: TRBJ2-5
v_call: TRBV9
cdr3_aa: CASSHQAGAGETQYF
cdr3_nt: TGTGCCAGCAGCCATCAGGCCGGGGCCGGGGAGACCCAGTACTTC

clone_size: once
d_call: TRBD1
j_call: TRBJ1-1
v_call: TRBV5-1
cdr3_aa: CASSINRGEVPTEAFF
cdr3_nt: TGCGCCAGCAGCATCAACAGGGGCGAGGTCCCCACTGAAGCTTTCTTT

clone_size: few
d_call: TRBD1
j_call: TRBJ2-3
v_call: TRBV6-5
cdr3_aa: CASSYGTGTDTQYF
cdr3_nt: TGTGCCAGCAGTTACGGGACAGGCACAGATACGCAGTATTTT

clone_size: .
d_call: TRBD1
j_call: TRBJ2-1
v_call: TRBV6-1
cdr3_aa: CASSEDVDRGLYNEQFF
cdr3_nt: TGTGCCAGCAGTGAAGACGTAGACAGGGGGCTATACAATGAGCAGTTCTTC

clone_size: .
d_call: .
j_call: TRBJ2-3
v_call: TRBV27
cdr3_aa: CASSLLGADTQYF
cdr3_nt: TGTGCCAGCAGTTTATTGGGGGCAGATACGCAGTATTTT

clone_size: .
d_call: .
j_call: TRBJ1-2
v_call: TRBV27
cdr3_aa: CASSLLTPGSDGYTF
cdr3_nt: TGTGCCAGCAGTTTATTGACGCCAGGGTCGGATGGCTACACCTTC

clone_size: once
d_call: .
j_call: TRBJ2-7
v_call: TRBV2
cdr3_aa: CASSTPGIGTYEQYF
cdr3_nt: TGCGCCAGCAGCACACCCGGGATCGGAACCTACGAGCAGTACTTC

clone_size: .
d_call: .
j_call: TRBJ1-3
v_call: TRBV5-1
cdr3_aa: CASRKVDMDTIYF
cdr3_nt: TGCGCCAGCAGGAAGGTGGATATGGACACCATATATTTT

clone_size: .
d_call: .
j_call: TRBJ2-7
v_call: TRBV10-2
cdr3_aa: CASSESAGIGEQYF
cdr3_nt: TGTGCCAGCAGTGAGTCCGCGGGGATCGGCGAGCAGTACTTC

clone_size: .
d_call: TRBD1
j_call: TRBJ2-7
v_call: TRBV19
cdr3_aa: CASSVGQGGGEQYF
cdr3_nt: TGTGCCAGTAGTGTTGGACAGGGCGGTGGCGAGCAGTACTTC

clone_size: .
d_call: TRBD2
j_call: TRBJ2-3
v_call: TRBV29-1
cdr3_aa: CSGAGLAGEGLTDTQYF
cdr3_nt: TGCAGCGGTGCAGGACTAGCGGGAGAGGGTTTGACAGATACGCAGTATTTT

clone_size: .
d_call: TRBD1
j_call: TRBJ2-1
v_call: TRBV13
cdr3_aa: CASSLAGQGNNEQFF
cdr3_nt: TGTGCCAGCAGCTTAGCGGGACAGGGAAACAATGAGCAGTTCTTC

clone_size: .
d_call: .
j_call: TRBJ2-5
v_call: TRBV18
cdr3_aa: CASRGETQYF
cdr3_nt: TGTGCCAGCCGGGGGGAGACCCAGTACTTC

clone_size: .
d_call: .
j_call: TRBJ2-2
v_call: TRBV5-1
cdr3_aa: CASSLSRGAGGPGELFF
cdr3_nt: TGCGCCAGCAGCTTGAGCAGGGGTGCCGGTGGGCCCGGGGAGCTGTTTTTT

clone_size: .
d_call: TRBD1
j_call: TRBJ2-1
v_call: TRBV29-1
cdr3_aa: CSVEGDRVSNEQFF
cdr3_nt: TGCAGCGTTGAAGGAGACAGGGTAAGCAATGAGCAGTTCTTC